Listed here are 10 T cell receptor beta chains from one sample, sequenced in a study of human T cells and chemical hapten exposure. Time point: patch test 1, 2 weeks after DPC sensitization. Specified treatment: therapeutic diphenylcyclopropenone sensitization with weekly scalp DPC. It was unfractionated whole blood from which total RNA was extracted. TCRdb analysed the RACE reads with MiXCR anew, one entry per CDR3 protein. The sample lists around 57,000 distinct CDR3 sequences; about 10% were seen once. The material sequenced was whole blood, taken in connection with sensitization to the hapten diphenylcyclopropenone (DPC). These receptor sequences come from a middle-aged woman with alopecia areata. Some clones in this sample may be carry-over from other donors' samples.

This rearrangement joins TRBV28 to TRBJ2-1; 9 bases fit TRBD2. Losses at the gene ends were 3 bases for V and 2 bases for J; bases not matched to a gene: 8. Germline CDR1 MDHEN, CDR2 SYDVKM. CDR3 length: 17 residues. Written as DNA, the CDR3 is TGTGCCAGCAGTTTCCCCCTTAGCGGGAGTGCCTACAATGAGCAGTTCTTC. Translated, it gives CASSFPLSGSAYNEQFF.

This clonotype was found many times. The chain carries TRBV29-1 and TRBJ2-7; TRBD1 matches at 7 bases. J gave up 1 base and V 7 bases, and 4 bases lay outside the gene matches. The CDR3 has 12 amino acids. Per the germline V gene, CDR1 is SQVTM and CDR2 is ANQGSEA. In DNA form, the CDR3 reads TGCAGCGCCCGGGACAGTTCCTACGAGCAGTACTTC. Encoded protein: CSARDSSYEQYF.

This clonotype was detected many times. The V and J genes are TRBV28 and TRBJ1-1; TRBD1 might be the D (5 bases). The germline V gene has CDR1 MDHEN and CDR2 SYDVKM. V lost 8 bases and J 1 base, leaving 11 bases between the germline ends. CDR3 size: 13 residues. Here the CDR3 DNA reads TGTGCCAGCTTTCCCAGGGAGAACACTGAAGCTTTCTTT. Residues: CASFPRENTEAFF.

The rearrangement links TRBV7-2 to TRBJ2-7; D is uncertain. Trimming stripped 3 bases from V and 5 bases from J, with 11 bases between. CDR3 length: 13 residues. Germline assignment: CDR1 SGHTA and CDR2 FQGNSA. This CDR3 reads CASSLAIPDEQYF. The CDR3 bases are TGTGCCAGCAGCTTGGCCATCCCCGACGAGCAGTACTTC.

This clonotype has a single count. The gene calls are TRBV25-1 and TRBJ1-3; D gene ambiguous. V was trimmed by 3 bases and J by 8 bases, leaving 5 bases between them. From germline, CDR1 is MGHDK and CDR2 SYGVNS. This CDR3 is built from 11 residues. The CDR3 sequence is CASSESYTIYF. The CDR3 coding sequence is TGTGCCAGCAGTGAGTCATACACCATATATTTT.

V is TRBV3-1 and J is TRBJ1-3, with D hard to call. V was pared by 1 base and J by 2 bases, with 9 bases between. Germline V lookup: CDR1 LGHDT, CDR2 YNNKEL (reference sequence). The CDR3 is 15 amino acids. The CDR3 DNA reads TGTGCCAGCAGCCAAGGGACTTATACTGGAAACACCATATATTTT. Translated: CASSQGTYTGNTIYF.

The V and J genes are TRBV7-9 and TRBJ2-3, with D hard to call. With 7 bases removed from V and 2 bases from J, the gap between germline ends came to 19 bases. The CDR3 is made up of 16 amino acids. CDR1 is SEHNR, CDR2 FQNEAQ, per germline (reference sequence). Here the CDR3 reads CASTSTTWGTTDTQYF. DNA for the CDR3: TGTGCCAGCACCTCTACTACGTGGGGAACCACAGATACGCAGTATTTT.

This clonotype showed up just a few times. CDR3 nucleotides: TGCAGCGTTGAAGGGGAGGGCAATGAGCAGTTCTTC. Protein sequence: CSVEGEGNEQFF. The V and J genes are TRBV29-1 and TRBJ2-1, with TRBD2 matching 7 bases. Trimming removed 1 base from V and 6 bases from J; junction bases left unmatched: 0. Germline V lookup: CDR1 SQVTM, CDR2 ANQGSEA. The CDR3 loop spans 12 amino acids.

Many counts were recorded for this clonotype. The rearrangement links TRBV12-3 or TRBV12-4 to TRBJ2-7; D could derive from TRBD1 or TRBD2 (5 bases each). V lost 5 bases to trimming and J lost 7 bases, with 18 bases between them. The CDR3 is 14 residues long. The CDR3 loop reads CASSPSRAGREQYF. The CDR3 nucleotides read TGTGCCAGCAGTCCCTCGAGGGCAGGGAGAGAGCAGTACTTC.

This clonotype was picked up a small number of times. The rearrangement links TRBV20-1 to TRBJ2-6; weak D call: TRBD1 (6 bases). The V end was cut by 5 bases, the J end by 2 bases, with 10 bases between. CDR3 size: 14 residues. CDR1 and CDR2 from the germline V gene are DFQATT and SNEGSKA (reference sequence). The CDR3 DNA follows: TGCAGTGCTCCGGACAGCGCTGGGGCCAACGTCCTGACTTTC. Residues: CSAPDSAGANVLTF.